The clone carrying this T cell receptor (beta chain) was seen a few times. No antigen is known for it. This record belongs to a study of response to subunit inactivated influenza vaccine. Study-level results: A suggestion made by the authors is that each seasonal influenza vaccination recruits few new T cells.

Germline trimming cut 3 bases from V and 8 bases from J; bases unmatched to any gene: 12. The CDR3 totals 17 residues. Germline V gives CDR1 MGHRA, CDR2 YSYEKL. TCRdb reprocessed the RT-PCR reads via MiXCR and lists one record per CDR3 protein. The sample includes 300,000 to 350,000 distinct CDR3 sequences, around 20% of them seen just once. V gene TRBV4-1 combines with J gene TRBJ2-1; TRBD1 aligns across 11 bases. The sequence came from a man aged 50 to 69 who received an inactivated influenza vaccine. Material: PBMCs from blood, obtained about 20 months after vaccination. As DNA, the CDR3 is TGCGCCAGCAGCCATCTTTTCCGGGACAGGGGGGCCGATGAGCAGTTCTTC. Protein product: CASSHLFRDRGADEQFF.